The 6 T cell receptor beta chains below were found in one sample sequenced in a study of glioma-infiltrating T cells after dendritic cell vaccination. Only in-frame clones appear in the TCRdb table, and some are missing; sequencing was by immunoSEQ multiplex PCR. The top ten clones hold approximately 2.1% of a sample with 85,000 to 100,000 clones, over 75% of them seen once. Described time point: after dendritic cell vaccination, including at tumor progression/relapse. Sequenced here: blood, sampled after dendritic cell vaccination. These receptors were taken from a human donor with glioblastoma.

The rearrangement uses TRBV7-6 and TRBJ1-1; the D is unclear. The germline gives CDR1 SGHVS, CDR2 FNYEAQ. The germline V and J ends were trimmed by 2 bases and 7 bases, with 8 bases remaining between them. The CDR3 is made up of 12 amino acids. The CDR3 spells CASSLLRGEAFF. The CDR3 region has the DNA TGTGCCAGCAGCTTATTGCGTGGTGAAGCTTTCTTT.

This clone was found a few times. The chain has TRBV2 and TRBJ2-1; possible D gene TRBD2, 5 bases. The CDR3 is made up of 14 amino acids. Germline values: CDR1 SNHLY, CDR2 FYNNEI. Trimming removed 3 bases from V and 9 bases from J, with 15 bases in between. The CDR3 nucleotides read TGTGCCAGCAGTGATAAGCGGCGCGATGGTGAGCAGTTCTTC. Encoded protein: CASSDKRRDGEQFF.

The genes are TRBV18 and TRBJ2-5, with 10 bases identical to TRBD2. Germline values: CDR1 KGHSH, CDR2 LQKENI. With 4 bases clipped from V and 4 bases from J, the junction kept 3 bases outside the gene matches. This CDR3 contains 14 residues. The CDR3 sequence is CASSLAGGPETQYF. CDR3 coding DNA: TGTGCCAGCTCACTAGCGGGGGGACCAGAGACCCAGTACTTC.

The chain carries TRBV5-1 and TRBJ2-3; 12 bases match TRBD2. CDR1 is SGHRS and CDR2 is YFSETQ in the germline V gene. Trimming cost V 4 bases and J 0 bases; bases outside gene matches: 6. This CDR3 is built from 17 residues. The CDR3 nucleotides read TGCGCCAGCAGCCGCCAGACTAGCGGGGGAAGCACAGATACGCAGTATTTT. Encoded protein: CASSRQTSGGSTDTQYF.

This clone appeared once. The chain recombines TRBV11-3 with TRBJ2-2, with 10 bases aligning to TRBD2. The ends lost 8 bases at V and 2 bases at J; junction bases unmatched: 5. Germline CDR1 reads SGHNT; CDR2 reads YENEEA. This CDR3 comprises 15 residues. The CDR3 DNA is TGTGCCAGCGGATCTAGCGGGGGTAACACCGGGGAGCTGTTTTTT. Encoded protein: CASGSSGGNTGELFF.

This clone was detected once. V usage is TRBV19 and J usage is TRBJ2-4; 10 bases match TRBD1. V trimming: 5 bases; J trimming: 1 base; junction bases outside the gene matches: 8. The length of the CDR3 is 17 residues. Germline V lookup: CDR1 LNHDA, CDR2 SQIVND (reference sequence). The CDR3 spells CASSPGTGVVAKNIQYF. In DNA, the CDR3 is TGTGCCAGTAGTCCCGGGACAGGGGTGGTGGCCAAAAACATTCAGTACTTC.